The clone carrying this T cell receptor (beta chain) occurred a few times. Its antigen is currently unknown. This sample was included in a study of blood T cells in healthy people across ages. Regarding the study as a whole: Aged donors had fewer naive CD4+ cells and lower diversity than long-lived donors.

The CDR3 is made up of 15 amino acids. CDR1 is SGHTA, CDR2 FQGNSA, per germline. Trimming removed 1 base from V and 6 bases from J; junction bases left unmatched: 6. Using a J-beta primer mix together with a sample-barcoded 5' primer, a second PCR was run for about 6 to 11 cycles. Every cDNA was tagged by a template-switch adaptor with 12 random nucleotides. MiXCR, applied by TCRdb to the 5' RACE reads, yields one record per CDR3 protein. Of roughly 2 million distinct CDR3 sequences listed, about 50% were seen once; the top ten hold 2% to 2.5%. Around 10 milliliters of peripheral blood were drawn from each donor.

The gene calls are TRBV7-2 and TRBJ2-1; the match to TRBD1 covers 7 bases. The clonotype comes from a middle-aged woman in good health. Material for sequencing was blood. The CDR3: CASSLVPGGSNEQFF. CDR3 bases: TGTGCCAGCAGCTTAGTCCCAGGGGGTAGCAATGAGCAGTTCTTC.